The 19 T cell receptor beta chains given below trace back to one sample, sequenced in a study of cytomegalovirus exposure and HLA in healthy donors. This PCR relied on a set of 60 Vbeta primers and 13 Jbeta primers. TCRdb keeps only in-frame clones here, not all; method: immunoSEQ multiplex PCR. The top ten clones hold roughly 6% of a sample with some 110,000 clones, 60% to 80% of them seen once. The sample comprised PBMCs. The receptors come from a man in his sixties in good health and CMV-seropositive.

J is TRBJ2-5 and V is TRBV7-7; 8 bases map to TRBD2. The CDR3 totals 16 residues. Germline trimming cut 1 base from V and 1 base from J; bases unmatched to any gene: 5. Germline values: CDR1 SSHAT, CDR2 FNYEAQ (reference sequence). The CDR3 reads CASSLGGGGFQETQYF. As DNA, the CDR3 is TGTGCCAGCAGCTTAGGGGGCGGGGGGTTCCAAGAGACCCAGTACTTC.

The V call is TRBV7-2, the J call TRBJ2-3; 14 bases fit TRBD2. Trimming cost V 7 bases and J 0 bases; bases outside gene matches: 9. In germline, CDR1 is SGHTA, CDR2 FQGNSA. The CDR3 is made up of 18 amino acids. Here the CDR3 DNA reads TGTGCCAGCATACCACGGACTAGCGGGGGGCCTAGCACAGATACGCAGTATTTT. Translating it yields CASIPRTSGGPSTDTQYF.

The J gene is TRBJ2-5, the V gene TRBV5-1; TRBD1 matches 7 bases. The tail of the sequence fits TRBJ2-7 better, so the J call may be wrong. This CDR3 is built from 14 residues. Germline CDR1 is SGHRS and CDR2 is YFSETQ. The CDR3 DNA reads TGCGCCAGCAGCTTGGGTCAGGGGGTGGTCGAGCAGTACTTC. This gives the protein CASSLGQGVVEQYF.

V usage is TRBV29-1 and J usage is TRBJ1-3, with D possibly TRBD1 on 5 matching bases. The V end was cut by 4 bases, the J end by 0 bases, with 7 bases between. The CDR3 spans 13 residues. The germline gives CDR1 SQVTM, CDR2 ANQGSEA. The CDR3 spells CSVGGGSGNTIYF. Written as DNA, the CDR3 is TGCAGCGTTGGGGGGGGCTCTGGAAACACCATATATTTT.

The chain couples TRBV11-2 to TRBJ2-3, with 7 positions matching TRBD2. Germline V CDR1 and CDR2: SGHAT, FQNNGV. Unmatched junction bases numbered 10, after V lost 5 bases and J lost 2 bases. The CDR3 loop spans 16 amino acids. Written as DNA, the CDR3 is TGTGCCAGCAGCCCTCGACTAGGGACTAACACAGATACGCAGTATTTT. Translating it yields CASSPRLGTNTDTQYF.

This clone was seen only a few times. The V call is TRBV5-1, the J call TRBJ1-1; D unresolved. V was cut by 5 bases and J by 7 bases, with 15 bases left in between. Germline CDR1 reads SGHRS; CDR2 reads YFSETQ. The length of the CDR3 is 13 residues. The CDR3 is CASRPTEGNEAFF. Written as DNA, the CDR3 is TGCGCCAGCAGACCCACAGAGGGTAATGAAGCTTTCTTT.

The gene calls are TRBV28 and TRBJ1-6; possibly TRBD1 for D (6 bases). V lost 4 bases and J lost 10, with 17 bases in between. CDR1 and CDR2 (germline): MDHEN, SYDVKM. This CDR3 has 15 amino acids. CDR3 nucleotides: TGTGCCAGCAGTTCCACATACAGGGTTCGATCACCCCTCCACTTT. This encodes CASSSTYRVRSPLHF.

As DNA, the CDR3 is TGCGCCAGCAGCCCGGGACAGATGATCACAGATACGCAGTATTTT. Residues: CASSPGQMITDTQYF. The chain carries TRBV5-1 and TRBJ2-3; TRBD1 matches at 7 bases. The CDR3 extends over 15 amino acids. Germline assignment: CDR1 SGHRS and CDR2 YFSETQ. V was pared by 4 bases and J by 2 bases, with 7 bases of the junction left unmatched.

V usage is TRBV25-1 and J usage is TRBJ1-2, with 7 bases that match TRBD1. This CDR3 has 14 residues. Germline V CDR1 and CDR2: MGHDK, SYGVNS. The V and J ends lost 2 bases and 6 bases, in that order; junction bases with no gene match: 6. The CDR3 spells CASSEPDRANGYTF. CDR3 bases: TGTGCCAGCAGTGAACCCGACAGGGCCAATGGCTACACCTTC.

This sequence joins TRBV14 and TRBJ2-1; D may be TRBD1 (6 bases). Trimming left V 7 bases short and J 13 bases short, with 17 bases between. The CDR3 is 12 residues long. Germline V gene sequence: CDR1 SGHDN, CDR2 FVKESK. CDR3 protein: CASNHGEGTQFF. DNA for the CDR3: TGTGCCAGCAACCATGGAGAGGGGACACAGTTCTTC.

The chain uses TRBV5-1 and TRBJ2-5; D possibly corresponds to TRBD1 (6 bases). The J call may be faulty, since TRBJ2-7 better matches the DNA end. The CDR3 totals 15 residues. Germline V lookup: CDR1 SGHRS, CDR2 YFSETQ. The CDR3, as DNA: TGCGCCAGCAGCTTGAGAGGTGGGGACACCTACGAGCAGTACTTC. It is translated as CASSLRGGDTYEQYF.

The J gene is TRBJ1-5, the V gene TRBV6-5, with D perhaps matching TRBD1 (5 bases). The CDR3 contains 16 residues. Trimming took 0 bases from V and 4 from J, leaving 13 bases between them. Germline V gene data show CDR1 as MNHEY and CDR2 as SVGAGI. This CDR3 reads CASSYSGSAGNQPQHF. CDR3 sequence (DNA): TGTGCCAGCAGTTACTCGGGATCTGCAGGGAATCAGCCCCAGCATTTT.

This clone has more than one count but fewer than ten. The chain recombines TRBV5-1 with TRBJ2-1, with TRBD2 matching 16 bases. Germline-derived CDR1 and CDR2 are SGHRS and YFSETQ. Germline trimming cut 4 bases from V and 2 bases from J; bases unmatched to any gene: 12. CDR3 length: 20 amino acids. This CDR3 is CASSTWGLAGGSATYNEQFF. CDR3 bases: TGCGCCAGCAGCACTTGGGGACTAGCGGGGGGGTCTGCCACCTACAATGAGCAGTTCTTC.

This clone occurred a few times. The chain combines TRBV6-1 with TRBJ2-1; 9 bases match TRBD1. Germline CDR1 is MNHNS and CDR2 is SASEGT. This CDR3 spans 15 amino acids. The V and J ends lost 4 bases and 4 bases, in that order; junction bases with no gene match: 5. CDR3 bases: TGTGCCAGCAGTGTAGGGACAGGGCCTTACAATGAGCAGTTCTTC. Translating gives CASSVGTGPYNEQFF.

This chain joins TRBV29-1 and TRBJ2-2; D may be TRBD1 (5 bases). The CDR3 has 14 residues. The germline V gene has CDR1 SQVTM and CDR2 ANQGSEA. V was cut by 2 bases and J by 2 bases, with 9 bases left in between. The CDR3 protein is CSVEKQVNTGELFF. The CDR3 coding sequence is TGCAGCGTTGAAAAACAGGTTAACACCGGGGAGCTGTTTTTT.

Only one count was recorded for this clone. The chain links TRBV12-5 to TRBJ1-2; the D gene is possibly TRBD1 (6 bases). Trimming pared 2 bases from V and 8 bases from J, leaving 12 bases between. CDR1 is LGHNT, CDR2 FRNRAP, per germline. This CDR3 contains 13 residues. The CDR3: CASGLPGQQGYTF. The CDR3, as DNA: TGTGCTAGTGGTTTGCCTGGACAGCAGGGCTACACCTTC.

The table lists this clone with a count of one. The rearrangement joins TRBV6-5 to TRBJ2-3, with 10 bases identical to TRBD2. The CDR3 is 16 amino acids. The V and J ends lost 2 bases and 1 base, in that order; junction bases with no gene match: 3. Germline V gives CDR1 MNHEY, CDR2 SVGAGI. CDR3 protein: CASSYSGGAGTDTQYF. CDR3 sequence (DNA): TGTGCCAGCAGTTACAGCGGGGGGGCCGGCACAGATACGCAGTATTTT.

This clone has more than one count but fewer than ten. The rearrangement uses TRBV7-9 and TRBJ1-1; 12 bases align to TRBD1. Germline V gives CDR1 SEHNR, CDR2 FQNEAQ (reference sequence). V lost 1 base to trimming and J lost 5 bases; unmatched junction nucleotides: 11. There are 18 residues in the CDR3. Here the CDR3 DNA reads TGTGCCAGCAGCTTAGGAAGGGGGACAGGGGGCGCGGGAACTGAAGCTTTCTTT. The encoded protein is CASSLGRGTGGAGTEAFF.

V is TRBV27 and J is TRBJ1-6; 12 bases match TRBD1. The V and J ends lost 6 bases and 7 bases, in that order; junction bases with no gene match: 7. Germline V lookup: CDR1 MNHEY, CDR2 SMNVEV (reference sequence). This CDR3 is built from 16 residues. The DNA of the CDR3 is TGTGCCAGCAGATTCCGGGACAGGGGGCCAAATTCACCCCTCCACTTT. It encodes CASRFRDRGPNSPLHF.